The rows below give T cell receptor beta chains drawn from one sample of a study of T cell responses to AZD1222 COVID-19 vaccine. The repertoire was sequenced with immunoSEQ multiplex PCR; TCRdb's copy has only in-frame clones and lacks some. The table shows approximately 120,000 clones, with approximately 87% occurring only once. Sequenced here: peripheral blood, sampled 28 days after the second AZD1222 dose. These receptors all come from an adult who received the AZD1222 COVID-19 vaccine. Both conserved end residues are part of each CDR3. The D gene is left open where the match is weak. Rows give clone size only sometimes, using once, few, many, or a class for an expanded clone.

TRBJ2-5 | few | NA | TRBV18 | TGTGCCAGCTCACCCCGACAGATAAAAGAGACCCAGTACTTC | CASSPRQIKETQYF
TRBJ1-3 | NA | TRBD1 | TRBV19 | TGTGCCAGTAGTATCTCCGCCGGGACAGATGGAAACACCATATATTTT | CASSISAGTDGNTIYF
TRBJ2-1 | NA | TRBD2 | TRBV29-1 | TGCAGCGTCGGACTAGATTGGAATGAGCAGTTCTTC | CSVGLDWNEQFF
TRBJ1-5 | NA | TRBD1 | TRBV18 | TGTGCCAGCTCACCAGGGGACAGTCAGCCCCAGCATTTT | CASSPGDSQPQHF
TRBJ2-7 | NA | NA | TRBV28 | TGTGCCAGCCGCAAGGGGGGCTTCTTTGACGAGCAGTACTTC | CASRKGGFFDEQYF
TRBJ2-7 | once | NA | TRBV18 | TGTGCCAGCTCACCATCGGGTGAGCAGTACTTC | CASSPSGEQYF
TRBJ1-5 | NA | NA | TRBV5-5 | TGTGCCAGCAGTTGGGGGGATCAGCCCCAGCATTTT | CASSWGDQPQHF
TRBJ1-1 | few | TRBD1 | TRBV19 | TGTGCCAGTAGGGGACAGTCGAACACTGAAGCTTTCTTT | CASRGQSNTEAFF
TRBJ2-7 | NA | TRBD1 | TRBV7-9 | TGTGCCAGCAGGGGGACAGGGGACAGGGAGCAGTACTTC | CASRGTGDREQYF
TRBJ2-5 | NA | TRBD1 | TRBV9 | TGTGCCAGCAGCGCGGGACAGCAAGAGACCCAGTACTTC | CASSAGQQETQYF
TRBJ1-1 | NA | NA | TRBV27 | TGTGCCAGCACCCTCCTCGGAGGGGGTGAAGCTTTCTTT | CASTLLGGGEAFF
TRBJ1-6 | NA | NA | TRBV7-3 | TGTGCCAGCAGCTTATTGGGCGCCAATTCACCCCTCCACTTT | CASSLLGANSPLHF
TRBJ1-5 | NA | TRBD1 | TRBV6-1 | TGTGCCAGCAGTGAAGCGACGGGGGACAGCCCTCAGCCCCAGCATTTT | CASSEATGDSPQPQHF
TRBJ1-2 | NA | TRBD1 | TRBV25-1 | TGTGCCAGCAGTACCACAGGACAGGGGGTATTTGACTATGGCTACACCTTC | CASSTTGQGVFDYGYTF
TRBJ1-6 | NA | NA | TRBV19 | TGTGCCAGTAGATTAAGTGGGTCTACGTGGAGCTCCTATAATTCACCCCTCCACTTT | CASRLSGSTWSSYNSPLHF
TRBJ2-1 | NA | TRBD2 | TRBV24-1 | TGTGCCACCAGTGAAGTAGCGGGAGGCCCAGGAAATGAGCAGTTCTTC | CATSEVAGGPGNEQFF
TRBJ1-6 | NA | NA | TRBV3-1/TRBV3-2 | TGTGCCAGCAGCCAAGAAGGGGGGGCGATGAATTCACCCCTCCACTTT | CASSQEGGAMNSPLHF
TRBJ1-5 | NA | NA | TRBV18 | TGTGCCAGCTCACCAACGGGCCTCACACAGCCCCAGCATTTT | CASSPTGLTQPQHF
TRBJ1-2 | NA | NA | TRBV6-2/TRBV6-3 | TGTGCCAGCAGTTACAGGTCCGGGAACTATGGCTACACCTTC | CASSYRSGNYGYTF
TRBJ1-5 | NA | NA | TRBV9 | TGTGCCAGCAGCGTAGCCGGGTCTCAGCCCCAGCATTTT | CASSVAGSQPQHF
TRBJ1-1 | NA | NA | TRBV24-1 | TGTGCCACCAGGGAGGGACTAGGCACTGAAGCTTTCTTT | CATREGLGTEAFF
TRBJ2-7 | NA | NA | TRBV6-5 | TGTGCCAGCAGGGCCAGACGGTACTCCTACGAGCAGTACTTC | CASRARRYSYEQYF
TRBJ2-5 | NA | NA | TRBV6-1 | TGTGCCAGCAGTGAAGGATCAAGCTTTCAGACCCAGTACTTC | CASSEGSSFQTQYF
TRBJ2-1 | NA | NA | TRBV27 | TGTGCCAGCAGTGGGCGATGGGGAGGGCAGTTCTTC | CASSGRWGGQFF
TRBJ1-1 | NA | NA | TRBV29-1 | TGCAGCGTTGAAGGCCACATGAACACTGAAGCTTTCTTT | CSVEGHMNTEAFF
TRBJ2-2 | NA | TRBD1 | TRBV25-1 | TGTGCCAGCAGTGGACAGGGGGAGACCGGGGAGCTGTTTTTT | CASSGQGETGELFF
TRBJ2-7 | few | NA | TRBV4-1 | TGCGCCAGCAGCCAAGATAGGTCAAGGGCCTACGAGCAGTACTTC | CASSQDRSRAYEQYF
TRBJ1-1 | once | NA | TRBV7-8 | TGTGCCAGCAGCTCAAACACTGAAGCTTTCTTT | CASSSNTEAFF
TRBJ1-2 | NA | NA | TRBV29-1 | TGCAGCGTCGATAAAACAGGGAACTATGGCTACACCTTC | CSVDKTGNYGYTF
TRBJ2-3 | NA | NA | TRBV12-3/TRBV12-4 | TGTGCCAGCAGTTTTCCTAACACAGATACGCAGTATTTT | CASSFPNTDTQYF
TRBJ1-6 | NA | NA | TRBV12-3/TRBV12-4 | TGTGCCAGCAGTTTAATAGCTAATTCACCCCTCCACTTT | CASSLIANSPLHF
TRBJ2-7 | NA | TRBD1 | TRBV6-5 | TGTGCCAGCAGGACGGGACAGCCTGGAATCCCACAGTACTTC | CASRTGQPGIPQYF
TRBJ1-3 | NA | NA | TRBV10-3 | TGTGCCATCAGCAGTCCAGGCTCTGGAAACACCATATATTTT | CAISSPGSGNTIYF
TRBJ2-7 | NA | NA | TRBV7-2 | TGTGCCAGCAGCCCACGTATCTCCTACGAGCAGTACTTC | CASSPRISYEQYF
TRBJ2-1 | NA | NA | TRBV24-1 | TGTGCCACCAGTGATTCACCCCCCCAGGGGAATGAGCAGTTCTTC | CATSDSPPQGNEQFF
TRBJ2-7 | NA | NA | TRBV27 | TGTGCCAGCAGTTTAGGGGTCTACGAGCAGTACTTC | CASSLGVYEQYF
TRBJ2-7 | once | NA | TRBV28 | TGTGCCAGCAGTTCCCCTGGGGGAGGGCAGTACTTC | CASSSPGGGQYF
TRBJ1-6 | once | NA | TRBV12-3/TRBV12-4 | TGTGCCAGCAGTTTAGCAAGGGATTCACCCCTCCACTTT | CASSLARDSPLHF
TRBJ1-2 | NA | NA | TRBV10-1 | TGCGCCAGCAGTGCTGCGGGAAAGGATGGCTACACCTTC | CASSAAGKDGYTF
TRBJ1-4 | NA | NA | TRBV7-8 | TGTGCCAGCAGCCTCCGACAGATCGGAGCTAATGAAAAACTGTTTTTT | CASSLRQIGANEKLFF
TRBJ2-7 | few | NA | TRBV13 | TGTGCCAGCAGCTGGCTCGGGGGTAACTCCTACGAGCAGTACTTC | CASSWLGGNSYEQYF
TRBJ2-1 | NA | NA | TRBV4-1 | TGCGCCAGCAGCCGTATACTCCAGGATGAGCAGTTCTTC | CASSRILQDEQFF
TRBJ2-5 | once | NA | TRBV24-1 | TGTGCCACTAGCGAGGATTCACTCCAAGAGACCCAGTACTTC | CATSEDSLQETQYF